This T cell receptor (beta chain) was captured in a study of OX40 agonist ivuxolimab in advanced cancers. Across the whole study: Ivuxolimab was administered intravenously to patients at 0.01 to 10 mg/kg every 2 weeks.

Assay: immunoSEQ multiplex PCR; the TCRdb copy retains only in-frame clones and omits some. Among over 60,000 clones listed, roughly nine tenths were seen once. V gave up 9 bases and J gave up 0 bases, with 13 bases separating them. The CDR3 runs 14 residues. Germline-derived CDR1 and CDR2 are SGDLS and YYNGEE. Material: CD4+ or CD8+ T cells sorted from blood, obtained in a trial of the OX40 agonist ivuxolimab. This chain connects TRBV9 to TRBJ2-1; no definite D call. This clonotype was sampled from an adult with an advanced solid tumor such as melanoma, head and neck, liver or kidney cancer. CDR3 DNA: TGTGCCATGGACCCTAAGCTCTCCTACAATGAGCAGTTCTTC. Translation: CAMDPKLSYNEQFF.